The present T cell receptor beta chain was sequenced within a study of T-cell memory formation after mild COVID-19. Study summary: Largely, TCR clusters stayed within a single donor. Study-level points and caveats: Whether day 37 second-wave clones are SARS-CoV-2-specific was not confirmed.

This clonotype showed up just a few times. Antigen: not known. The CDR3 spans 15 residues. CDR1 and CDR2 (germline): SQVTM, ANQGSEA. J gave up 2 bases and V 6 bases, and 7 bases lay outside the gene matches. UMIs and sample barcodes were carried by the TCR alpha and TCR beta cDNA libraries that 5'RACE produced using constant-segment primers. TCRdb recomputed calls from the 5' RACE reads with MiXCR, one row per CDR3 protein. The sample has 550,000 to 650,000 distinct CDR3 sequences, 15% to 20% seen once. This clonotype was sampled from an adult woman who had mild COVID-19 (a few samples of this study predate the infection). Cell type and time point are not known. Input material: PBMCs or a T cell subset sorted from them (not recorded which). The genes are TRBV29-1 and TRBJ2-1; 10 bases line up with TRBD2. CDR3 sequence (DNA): TGCAGCGTGACTAGCGGGCCTAGCGCCTACAATGAGCAGTTCTTC. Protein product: CSVTSGPSAYNEQFF.